A single sample gave rise to the 19 T cell receptor beta chains below, sequenced in a study of blood T cells in healthy people across ages. A second about 7 to 12 cycle PCR used barcoded and J-beta primers. TCRdb re-derived calls from the 5' RACE reads in MiXCR, one entry per CDR3 protein. The sample includes 700,000 to 800,000 distinct CDR3 sequences, 43% of them seen just once. Material: blood. These receptors all come from a woman in her sixties in good health.

This chain links TRBV10-3 with TRBJ1-1; no definite D call. From germline, CDR1 is ENHRY and CDR2 SYGVKD. Trimming removed 6 bases from V and 2 bases from J, with 10 bases in between. This CDR3 comprises 13 residues. CDR3 region: CAIRTWGNTEAFF. CDR3 nucleotides: TGTGCCATCAGAACTTGGGGAAACACTGAAGCTTTCTTT.

The gene calls are TRBV5-1 and TRBJ2-7; TRBD1 agrees at 8 bases. The CDR3 is 15 amino acids. Looked up from germline, CDR1 is SGHRS and CDR2 is YFSETQ. The junction had 8 bases not matched to a gene; V was cut back by 0 bases and J by 6 bases. CDR3 protein: CASSLAGTGRSEQYF. For the CDR3, the DNA is TGCGCCAGCAGCTTGGCCGGGACAGGTAGGAGCGAGCAGTACTTC.

The chain links TRBV9 to TRBJ2-1, with 9 bases identical to TRBD2. The trim removed 3 bases at V and 4 bases at J, leaving 8 bases unmatched. The CDR3 has 16 residues. From germline, CDR1 is SGDLS and CDR2 YYNGEE. CDR3 sequence: CASSGAGTSLYNEQFF. The CDR3 DNA reads as TGTGCCAGCAGCGGGGCGGGGACTAGCTTGTACAATGAGCAGTTCTTC.

Notes on this clonotype: One junction end disagrees with the germline gene, perhaps due to a read error. The chain couples TRBV7-8 to TRBJ2-3, with D possibly matching TRBD2 (7 bases). Germline assignment: CDR1 SGHVS and CDR2 FQNEAQ. This CDR3 is 16 amino acids long. The CDR3 DNA follows: TGTGCCAGCAGCCGAAAGGGGGGGACTTACACAGATACGCGGTATTTT. Its protein product is CASSRKGGTYTDTRYF.

This sequence joins TRBV20-1 and TRBJ1-1; D call uncertain. The ends were cut back, 3 bases at V and 8 bases at J, with 22 bases in the middle. The CDR3 is 15 residues long. Germline V gives CDR1 DFQATT, CDR2 SNEGSKA (reference sequence). Written as DNA, the CDR3 is TGCAGTGCTAGGGCCCCAGACCGGGCGCCTAAAGAAGCTTTCTTT. This sequence encodes CSARAPDRAPKEAFF.

This clonotype has a handful of counts. The chain employs TRBV20-1 and TRBJ2-3; 9 bases map to TRBD2. V dropped 3 bases and J dropped 3; count of bases not matched to a gene: 4. CDR1 is DFQATT and CDR2 is SNEGSKA in the germline V gene (reference sequence). The CDR3 consists of 14 residues. The CDR3 region has the DNA TGCAGTGCTAGCAGGCGGGAGGGGACAGATACGCAGTATTTT. Protein: CSASRREGTDTQYF.

The chain uses TRBV4-2 and TRBJ1-2; possibly TRBD1 for D (6 bases). The length of the CDR3 is 17 residues. V dropped 0 bases and J dropped 2 bases, with 16 bases sitting between them. Germline CDR1 is LGHNA and CDR2 is YNFKEQ. Here the CDR3 reads CASSQDTVTGKNYGYTF. The CDR3 coding sequence is TGTGCCAGCAGCCAAGATACAGTTACAGGGAAAAACTATGGCTACACCTTC.

This clonotype showed up just a few times. The CDR3 region is CASSQRSGGPLYNEQFF. The CDR3 region has the DNA TGTGCCAGCAGCCAGAGGAGCGGGGGGCCCCTATACAATGAGCAGTTCTTC. V usage is TRBV3-1 and J usage is TRBJ2-1; 9 nucleotides align to TRBD2. The CDR3 spans 17 residues. The junction had 10 bases not matched to a gene; V was cut back by 3 bases and J by 4 bases. CDR1 and CDR2 from the germline V gene are LGHDT and YNNKEL (reference sequence).

The chain carries TRBV20-1 and TRBJ1-2; 11 nucleotides align to TRBD1. The germline V gene has CDR1 DFQATT and CDR2 SNEGSKA (reference sequence). This CDR3 is 13 amino acids long. V shed 6 bases and J 6 bases; nucleotides not matched to a gene: 6. Here the CDR3 DNA reads TGCAGTGCCCCCGGACAGGGGGCAGATGGCTACACCTTC. Amino acid sequence: CSAPGQGADGYTF.

On this clonotype: A single base separates this from a much larger clone, so it may be a read error. This chain joins TRBV5-5 and TRBJ2-7, with 8 bases aligning to TRBD1. Germline V lookup: CDR1 SGHKS, CDR2 YYEKEE (reference sequence). CDR3 length: 17 residues. After removal of 2 bases from V and 6 bases from J, the junction contained 16 bases not matched to a gene. For the CDR3, the DNA is TGTGCCAGCAGCTTAGAGACCGGACAGGGTTATCCCTGCGAGCAGTACTTC. Translated, it gives CASSLETGQGYPCEQYF.

This clonotype has at least ten counts. V gene TRBV13 combines with J gene TRBJ2-5, with D tentatively TRBD2 (7 bases). The V and J ends lost 5 bases and 5 bases respectively, with 21 bases between them. This CDR3 has 16 amino acids. Germline values: CDR1 PRHDT, CDR2 FYEKMQ (reference sequence). CDR3: CASSLQAGARRETQYF. The DNA for the CDR3 is TGTGCCAGCAGCCTACAGGCGGGGGCGCGTAGGGAGACCCAGTACTTC. The full variable domain, completed using reference TRBV13 and TRBJ2-5, is AAGVIQSPRHLIKEKRETATLKCYPIPRHDTVYWYQQGPGQDPQFLISFYEKMQSDKGSIPDRFSAQQFSDYHSELNMSSLELGDSALYFCASSLQAGARRETQYFGPGTRLLVL.

The rearrangement joins TRBV7-9 to TRBJ1-1; D might be TRBD1 (6 bases). Germline assignment: CDR1 SEHNR and CDR2 FQNEAQ (reference sequence). The CDR3 consists of 15 residues. The V end was cut by 10 bases, the J end by 0 bases, with 18 bases between. CDR3 nucleotides: TGTGCCACCCAACAGGGAACTGGGATGAACACTGAAGCTTTCTTT. This encodes CATQQGTGMNTEAFF.

The chain combines TRBV9 with TRBJ2-3; TRBD2 agrees at 8 bases. The CDR3 has 17 amino acids. Germline values: CDR1 SGDLS, CDR2 YYNGEE. V shed 3 bases, J shed 2 bases, and the junction held 11 bases outside the gene matches. This CDR3 is CASSERWALAATDTQYF. CDR3 DNA: TGTGCCAGCAGCGAGCGGTGGGCACTAGCGGCCACAGATACGCAGTATTTT.

In this sample, this clonotype turned up a few times. This sequence joins TRBV12-3 or TRBV12-4 and TRBJ2-7, with D hard to call. V shed 5 bases and J shed 6 bases, with 14 bases lying between them. This CDR3 is 13 amino acids long. In DNA form, the CDR3 reads TGTGCCAGCAGTGGACCCGTGGAACGCGAGCAGTACTTC. It specifies CASSGPVEREQYF.

V gene TRBV11-3 combines with J gene TRBJ2-3; D is perhaps TRBD2 (6 bases). Germline values: CDR1 SGHNT, CDR2 YENEEA. Deletions cut 0 bases from V and 1 base from J, with 11 bases between. This CDR3 is 16 amino acids long. The chain's CDR3 is CASSLDLASGTDTQYF. The CDR3 region has the DNA TGTGCCAGCAGCTTAGATTTGGCTAGCGGCACAGATACGCAGTATTTT. The whole variable domain, filled in from reference TRBV11-3 and TRBJ2-3, reads EAGVVQSPRYKIIEKKQPVAFWCNPISGHNTLYWYLQNLGQGPELLIRYENEEAVDDSQLPKDRFSAERLKGVDSTLKIQPAELGDSAVYLCASSLDLASGTDTQYFGPGTRLTVL.

Only a few counts were recorded for this clonotype. The V gene is TRBV6-5, the J gene TRBJ2-3, with 12 positions matching TRBD2. After removal of 4 bases from V and 5 bases from J, the junction contained 7 bases not matched to a gene. The CDR3 consists of 16 residues. Germline V gene lookup returns CDR1 MNHEY and CDR2 SVGAGI. The CDR3 region is CASSSPSGGAIDTQYF. The CDR3 DNA sequence: TGTGCCAGCAGTTCTCCTAGCGGGGGGGCCATAGATACGCAGTATTTT.

The chain has TRBV20-1 and TRBJ1-1, with TRBD1 matching 12 bases. J gave up 5 bases and V 3 bases, and 10 bases lay outside the gene matches. There are 16 residues in the CDR3. Per germline, CDR1 DFQATT and CDR2 SNEGSKA (reference sequence). For the CDR3, the DNA is TGCAGTGCTAGCGTAGCTGGGGACAGGGGGCAAACTGAAGCTTTCTTT. Translated, it gives CSASVAGDRGQTEAFF.

This sequence joins TRBV29-1 and TRBJ1-3; D is unclear. The CDR3 covers 13 residues. V was shortened by 4 bases and J by 0 bases, with 7 bases between the two germline ends. From germline, CDR1 is SQVTM and CDR2 ANQGSEA. CDR3 in amino acids: CSVGLDSGNTIYF. The CDR3 bases are TGCAGCGTTGGCCTGGACTCTGGAAACACCATATATTTT. The whole variable domain, remainder taken from reference TRBV29-1 and TRBJ1-3, is SAVISQKPSRDICQRGTSLTIQCQVDSQVTMMFWYRQQPGQSLTLIATANQGSEATYESGFVIDKFPISRPNLTFSTLTVSNMSPEDSSIYLCSVGLDSGNTIYFGEGSWLTVV.

The chain recombines TRBV9 with TRBJ2-4; D remains unclear. The end of the DNA fits TRBJ2-7 better, so the J call may be wrong. CDR3 length: 12 residues. Germline lookup yields CDR1 SGDLS and CDR2 YYNGEE. The CDR3 DNA follows: TGTGCCAGCAGCCCCCGCCAGTACGAGCAGTACTTC. Amino acid sequence: CASSPRQYEQYF.